These 32 T cell receptor beta chains were all obtained from the same sample, sequenced in a study of Ad26.COV2.S vaccination and SARS-CoV-2 variants. Assay used: immunoSEQ multiplex PCR; TCRdb lists only in-frame clones, some missing. This table has roughly 380,000 clones, about 90% appearing once. This specimen consisted of peripheral blood, obtained after recovery from COVID-19. Every receptor here comes from a human donor who had recovered from COVID-19.

This chain joins TRBV5-6 and TRBJ2-7, with 8 bases identical to TRBD1. CDR3 length: 14 residues. Germline-derived CDR1 and CDR2 are SGHDT and YYEEEE. V lost 2 bases and J lost 4; bases outside the gene matches: 5. The CDR3 region has the DNA TGTGCCAGCAGCTTCGGCAGGGGGCGATACGAGCAGTACTTC. Amino acid sequence: CASSFGRGRYEQYF.

The chain combines TRBV27 with TRBJ2-2, with D unresolved. This CDR3 has 14 amino acids. Germline CDR1 MNHEY, CDR2 SMNVEV (reference sequence). V lost 8 bases and J 0 bases, leaving 10 bases between the germline ends. The CDR3 sequence: CASLRRSNTGELFF. The CDR3 DNA reads TGTGCCAGCCTACGGCGATCGAACACCGGGGAGCTGTTTTTT.

This chain links TRBV2 with TRBJ1-2; 7 bases line up with TRBD1. From germline, CDR1 is SNHLY and CDR2 FYNNEI. V was clipped by 3 bases and J by 4 bases; unmatched bases: 2. The CDR3 runs to 13 residues. The CDR3 here is CASSDSGGYGYTF. The CDR3 DNA is TGTGCCAGCAGTGATTCAGGGGGCTATGGCTACACCTTC.

This clone was picked up one time. This sequence joins TRBV28 and TRBJ1-1; the match to TRBD1 covers 12 bases. Unmatched junction bases numbered 7, after V lost 10 bases and J lost 4 bases. The CDR3 is 14 amino acids. CDR1 MDHEN and CDR2 SYDVKM come from the germline V gene. The CDR3 here is CATGTGGEPTEAFF. DNA for the CDR3: TGTGCCACCGGGACAGGGGGCGAACCCACTGAAGCTTTCTTT.

The rearrangement links TRBV20-1 to TRBJ2-6; D is unresolved. Germline lookup yields CDR1 DFQATT and CDR2 SNEGSKA (reference sequence). This CDR3 contains 14 residues. V gave up 3 bases and J gave up 1 base, with 7 bases separating them. This CDR3 is CSASQDSGANVLTF. For the CDR3, the DNA is TGCAGTGCTAGTCAGGATTCTGGGGCCAACGTCCTGACTTTC.

This chain uses TRBV19 with TRBJ2-7, with 9 bases identical to TRBD1. V lost 4 bases and J lost 0; bases outside the gene matches: 4. The CDR3 length is 15 residues. CDR1 and CDR2 (germline): LNHDA, SQIVND (reference sequence). The CDR3 sequence is CASSRTGAGSYEQYF. The CDR3 DNA sequence: TGTGCCAGTAGTAGGACAGGGGCAGGCTCCTACGAGCAGTACTTC.

The chain's CDR3 is CASSLVVGLNTEAFF. The CDR3 coding sequence is TGTGCCAGCAGCTTGGTAGTCGGATTGAACACTGAAGCTTTCTTT. The chain uses TRBV5-5 and TRBJ1-1; D is uncertain. The V gene lost 0 bases and the J gene lost 0 bases, with 9 bases spanning the gap. Germline-derived CDR1 and CDR2 are SGHKS and YYEKEE (reference sequence). The CDR3 length is 15 residues. Filled out from reference TRBV5-5 and TRBJ1-1, the complete variable domain reads DAGVTQSPTHLIKTRGQQVTLRCSPISGHKSVSWYQQVLGQGPQFIFQYYEKEERGRGNFPDRFSARQFPNYSSELNVNALLLGDSALYLCASSLVVGLNTEAFFGQGTRLTVV.

V usage is TRBV7-9 and J usage is TRBJ2-1, with D maybe TRBD2 (5 bases). V shed 2 bases and J shed 7 bases, with 6 bases lying between them. Per the germline V gene, CDR1 is SEHNR and CDR2 is FQNEAQ (reference sequence). The CDR3 loop spans 12 amino acids. The CDR3 loop is CASSLRENEQFF. CDR3 in DNA: TGTGCCAGCAGCTTAAGGGAGAATGAGCAGTTCTTC.

V is TRBV18 and J is TRBJ1-2; TRBD1 might be the D (5 bases). CDR1 and CDR2 (germline): KGHSH, LQKENI. The ends were cut back, 1 base at V and 3 bases at J, with 9 bases in the middle. This CDR3 is 14 amino acids long. The DNA of the CDR3 is TGTGCCAGCTCACCACTTGGGACGGACTATGGCTACACCTTC. The encoded protein is CASSPLGTDYGYTF.

The rearrangement links TRBV4-1 to TRBJ1-3, with a weak D call TRBD1 (5 bases). V dropped 3 bases and J dropped 7 bases, with 16 bases sitting between them. The CDR3 consists of 15 residues. The germline V gene encodes CDR1 MGHRA and CDR2 YSYEKL. CDR3 coding DNA: TGCGCCAGCAGCCAGGGGCCACCTGTCTCTAACACCATATATTTT. Protein sequence: CASSQGPPVSNTIYF.

The sample holds a few counts of this clone. The gene calls are TRBV29-1 and TRBJ1-3; no definite D call. V was shortened by 7 bases and J by 0 bases, with 7 bases between the two germline ends. Germline lookup yields CDR1 SQVTM and CDR2 ANQGSEA. This CDR3 comprises 12 residues. CDR3 nucleotides: TGCAGCGCCGGGCACTCTGGAAACACCATATATTTT. Amino acids: CSAGHSGNTIYF.

V usage is TRBV6-2 or TRBV6-3 and J usage is TRBJ1-5; tentative D call: TRBD1 (5 bases). Looked up from germline, CDR1 is MNHEY and CDR2 is SVGEGT. This CDR3 region has 17 residues. Trimming removed 6 bases from V and 5 bases from J, with 23 bases in between. Here the CDR3 reads CASSPARGRAFDQPQHF. CDR3 DNA: TGTGCCAGCAGCCCCGCCCGGGGGAGGGCTTTTGATCAGCCCCAGCATTTT.

The chain links TRBV7-2 to TRBJ2-3; D is possibly TRBD2 (5 bases). The V gene lost 4 bases and the J gene lost 6 bases, with 11 bases spanning the gap. The CDR3 is made up of 13 amino acids. Germline V gene data show CDR1 as SGHTA and CDR2 as FQGNSA. CDR3 sequence (DNA): TGTGCCAGCAGCTCCCCCCGGAGGGATACGCAGTATTTT. Its protein is CASSSPRRDTQYF.

A single count supports this clone. The J gene is TRBJ2-7, the V gene TRBV19; TRBD1 aligns across 7 bases. J lost 3 bases, V lost 5 bases, and 7 bases had no gene match. Per germline, CDR1 LNHDA and CDR2 SQIVND (reference sequence). The CDR3 sequence is 14 residues long. The CDR3 sequence: CASSPGTVDYEQYF. CDR3 bases: TGTGCCAGTAGTCCCGGGACAGTCGACTACGAGCAGTACTTC.

This chain joins TRBV10-3 and TRBJ2-5; D may be TRBD1 (5 bases). Trimming left V 6 bases short and J 4 bases short, with 15 bases between. The germline CDR1 and CDR2 sequences are ENHRY and SYGVKD. The CDR3 length is 14 residues. This CDR3 is CAIRPQGSAETQYF. The DNA of the CDR3 is TGTGCCATCAGGCCGCAGGGCTCGGCAGAGACCCAGTACTTC.

V usage is TRBV9 and J usage is TRBJ2-1; 8 bases agree with TRBD2. Germline assignment: CDR1 SGDLS and CDR2 YYNGEE. This CDR3 region has 16 residues. V shed 4 bases, J shed 4 bases, and the junction held 10 bases outside the gene matches. The CDR3 coding sequence is TGTGCCAGCAGCCTAGACGCGGGGGGCGCGTACAATGAGCAGTTCTTC. It yields the protein CASSLDAGGAYNEQFF.

CDR3 sequence: CASSVGGAGNTIYF. The DNA for the CDR3 is TGTGCCAGTAGCGTAGGAGGGGCTGGAAACACCATATATTTT. The chain employs TRBV19 and TRBJ1-3, with D possibly being TRBD1 (5 bases). CDR1 is LNHDA and CDR2 is SQIVND in the germline V gene (reference sequence). CDR3 length: 14 residues. The ends were cut back, 6 bases at V and 2 bases at J, with 11 bases in the middle.

The chain has TRBV10-2 and TRBJ1-5; D may be TRBD1 (5 bases). Looked up from germline, CDR1 is WSHSY and CDR2 is SAAADI. The germline V and J ends were trimmed by 4 bases and 8 bases, with 15 bases remaining between them. There are 14 residues in the CDR3. For the CDR3, the DNA is TGCGCCAGCAGTGGGGGGTGGGGCGAGGAGCCCCAGCATTTT. Its translation: CASSGGWGEEPQHF.

The chain recombines TRBV10-3 with TRBJ1-1, with no clear D. This CDR3 is 14 amino acids long. CDR1 ENHRY and CDR2 SYGVKD come from the germline V gene. V lost 4 bases and J 2 bases, leaving 11 bases between the germline ends. CDR3 sequence (DNA): TGTGCCATCAGTGGTGGGAGCACAAACACTGAAGCTTTCTTT. Translation gives CAISGGSTNTEAFF.

This clone was counted a single time. This chain joins TRBV14 and TRBJ1-2, with 7 nucleotides matching TRBD1. Looked up from germline, CDR1 is SGHDN and CDR2 is FVKESK. The trim removed 4 bases at V and 6 bases at J, leaving 11 bases unmatched. This CDR3 has 15 residues. CDR3 region: CASSLPRKGANGYTF. CDR3 nucleotides: TGTGCCAGCAGCCTCCCCCGAAAGGGGGCCAATGGCTACACCTTC.

This sequence joins TRBV6-5 and TRBJ1-1; D remains unclear. Germline V gene lookup returns CDR1 MNHEY and CDR2 SVGAGI. V was clipped by 2 bases and J by 1 base, with 5 bases between them. This CDR3 is built from 13 residues. This chain's CDR3 is CASSYVENTEAFF. As DNA, the CDR3 is TGTGCCAGCAGTTACGTGGAGAACACTGAAGCTTTCTTT.

The V gene is TRBV6-6, the J gene TRBJ1-2; D is possibly TRBD1 (5 bases). Germline V gene sequence: CDR1 MNHNY, CDR2 SVGAGI (reference sequence). V was clipped by 5 bases and J by 2 bases, with 21 bases between them. There are 17 residues in the CDR3. Here the CDR3 reads CASSRTTLFGINYGYTF. The CDR3 coding sequence is TGTGCCAGCAGTCGGACAACCTTATTTGGGATCAACTATGGCTACACCTTC.

The chain links TRBV12-3 or TRBV12-4 to TRBJ1-2; the D is unclear. The CDR3 length is 12 residues. Trimming left V 1 base short and J 8 bases short, with 8 bases between. The CDR3 DNA sequence: TGTGCCAGCAGTTTAGGAGGGTTCGGCTACACCTTC. The encoded protein is CASSLGGFGYTF.

The chain links TRBV2 to TRBJ1-4; no reliable D call. The CDR3 sequence is 11 residues long. Germline V gene data show CDR1 as SNHLY and CDR2 as FYNNEI. The germline V and J ends were trimmed by 8 bases and 8 bases, with 9 bases remaining between them. This CDR3 is CASYHAEKLFF. CDR3 sequence (DNA): TGTGCCAGCTATCACGCCGAAAAACTGTTTTTT.

V usage is TRBV6-5 and J usage is TRBJ1-1; D gene ambiguous. CDR3 length: 13 amino acids. From germline, CDR1 is MNHEY and CDR2 SVGAGI. V was trimmed by 6 bases and J by 1 base, leaving 9 bases between them. Here the CDR3 reads CASRIGRNTEAFF. As DNA, the CDR3 is TGTGCCAGCAGGATAGGGAGGAACACTGAAGCTTTCTTT.

The chain has TRBV6-5 and TRBJ1-2; 9 bases agree with TRBD1. The CDR3 runs to 14 residues. Germline V gene data show CDR1 as MNHEY and CDR2 as SVGAGI. V shed 6 bases and J 4 bases; nucleotides not matched to a gene: 6. The CDR3 nucleotides read TGTGCCAGCAGCCGGGACAGGGAGGGCTATGGCTACACCTTC. Its protein product is CASSRDREGYGYTF.

The V gene is TRBV14, the J gene TRBJ2-3, with 12 bases identical to TRBD2. The CDR3 spans 16 residues. Per the germline V gene, CDR1 is SGHDN and CDR2 is FVKESK. V trimming: 1 base; J trimming: 8 bases; junction bases outside the gene matches: 7. The CDR3 reads CASSQGTSGGYGTQYF. In DNA form, the CDR3 reads TGTGCCAGCAGCCAAGGCACTAGCGGGGGGTACGGTACGCAGTATTTT.

As for this clone: This CDR3 is also generated by other DNA sequences in the sample. This sequence joins TRBV11-2 and TRBJ1-3; D gene unclear. This CDR3 region has 14 residues. The germline V gene encodes CDR1 SGHAT and CDR2 FQNNGV. V gave up 0 bases and J gave up 0 bases, with 3 bases separating them. The CDR3 spells CASSLEGSGNTIYF. CDR3 DNA: TGTGCCAGCAGCTTAGAAGGCTCTGGAAACACCATATATTTT.

This chain connects TRBV5-5 to TRBJ2-1; D is uncertain. V was pared by 4 bases and J by 3 bases, with 8 bases between. CDR1 is SGHKS and CDR2 is YYEKEE in the germline V gene (reference sequence). The CDR3 covers 13 residues. CDR3 sequence reads: CASSLSNYNEQFF. The CDR3 nucleotides read TGTGCCAGCAGCCTTTCTAACTACAATGAGCAGTTCTTC.

This clone was detected only once. The chain joins TRBV5-6 to TRBJ1-2, with TRBD1 matching 11 bases. CDR3 length: 14 residues. After removal of 0 bases from V and 8 bases from J, the junction contained 3 bases not matched to a gene. CDR1 is SGHDT and CDR2 is YYEEEE in the germline V gene. CDR3 sequence: CASSLVGQGAGYTF. The CDR3, as DNA: TGTGCCAGCAGCTTGGTCGGACAGGGGGCCGGCTACACCTTC.

A single count supports this clone. V usage is TRBV6-6 and J usage is TRBJ1-2, with no clear D. Trimming left V 0 bases short and J 7 bases short, with 12 bases between. The germline V gene has CDR1 MNHNY and CDR2 SVGAGI (reference sequence). This CDR3 comprises 14 residues. The CDR3 loop is CASSYSTREGGYTF. CDR3 coding DNA: TGTGCCAGCAGTTACTCGACTAGGGAAGGTGGCTACACCTTC.

The V and J genes are TRBV5-6 and TRBJ1-2; TRBD1 matches 7 bases. With V trimmed by 4 bases and J by 5 bases, 8 bases remained unmatched. The CDR3 totals 14 residues. Per the germline V gene, CDR1 is SGHDT and CDR2 is YYEEEE. CDR3 DNA: TGTGCCAGCAGCCAAATACAGGGGATTTATGGCTACACCTTC. Amino acid sequence: CASSQIQGIYGYTF. The entire variable domain, with the rest obtained from reference TRBV5-6 and TRBJ1-2, is as follows: DAGVTQSPTHLIKTRGQQVTLRCSPKSGHDTVSWYQQALGQGPQFIFQYYEEEERQRGNFPDRFSGHQFPNYSSELNVNALLLGDSALYLCASSQIQGIYGYTFGSGTRLTVV.